The clone carrying this T cell receptor beta chain has at least ten counts. No antigen is known for it. This specimen belongs to a study of regulatory T cells in long-lasting Graves disease. Arm-PCR of CDR3 regions and iRepertoire HTBI primers were the basis on which TCR beta libraries were built. TCRdb reprocessed the multiplex PCR reads with MiXCR, giving one entry per CDR3 protein. Of approximately 270,000 distinct CDR3 sequences listed, around 19% are singletons. This CDR3 has 14 amino acids. V lost 0 bases to trimming and J lost 5 bases, with 12 bases between them. Germline V lookup: CDR1 SGHRS, CDR2 YFSETQ. Study results and limitations: Newly diagnosed Graves' patients had higher TCR diversity than persistent ones.

Specified time point: newly diagnosed GD, antithyroid drugs for less than 3 months. Scientists built the TCR library using RNA that was extracted from PBMCs. These data were also reused for a study on T cells in Graves' hyperthyroidism and ophthalmopathy. From that report: Initially, a first-round RT-PCR of the TCR CDR3 employed the HTBI primer set.

The chain couples TRBV5-1 to TRBJ2-7; TRBD1 might be the D (5 bases). The sample here was peripheral blood mononuclear cells (PBMCs), taken at new diagnosis, from a patient treated with antithyroid drugs. The receptor comes from a woman aged 30 to 39 with Graves disease. CDR3 nucleotide sequence: TGCGCCAGCAGCTTGGCCCAGGGTCTCGACGAGCAGTACTTC. Translating it yields CASSLAQGLDEQYF.